This entry lists 26 T cell receptor beta chains sequenced from one sample in a study of identical twins. TCRdb recomputed calls from the 5' RACE reads with MiXCR, one row per CDR3 protein. The sample includes 220,000 or so distinct CDR3 sequences, roughly 7% seen only once; the top ten take 3% to 4.5%. These data are also associated with another study on yellow fever vaccine responses in identical twins.

The sample was memory (CD45RO+) T cells sorted from blood. The origin of the receptors is a woman aged 18-29 years in good health.

The chain recombines TRBV28 with TRBJ1-4; possibly TRBD1 for D (6 bases). Trimming removed 5 bases at V and 3 bases at J, with 13 bases between. This CDR3 spans 15 amino acids. Per germline, CDR1 MDHEN and CDR2 SYDVKM. In DNA, the CDR3 is TGTGCCAGCAGTCCCTACAGGGAGGCTAATGAAAAACTGTTTTTT. It encodes CASSPYREANEKLFF.

There are many counts of this clonotype. This rearrangement joins TRBV5-1 to TRBJ2-3; D gene unclear. Germline loops: CDR1 SGHRS, CDR2 YFSETQ. Trimming took off 5 bases at V and 1 base at J, with 14 bases between the two ends. This CDR3 contains 15 residues. The CDR3 nucleotides are TGCGCCAGCAGAGTCGCCAACTTCGGCACAGATACGCAGTATTTT. Protein: CASRVANFGTDTQYF.

This clonotype has a handful of counts. The V and J genes are TRBV25-1 and TRBJ2-2, with 10 bases that match TRBD1. Germline CDR1 MGHDK, CDR2 SYGVNS. Trimming took 4 bases from V and 7 from J; bases not matched to a gene: 12. The length of the CDR3 is 17 residues. The CDR3 protein is CASSASTRDRGYGELFF. CDR3 sequence (DNA): TGTGCCAGCAGTGCGTCTACCCGGGACAGGGGATACGGGGAGCTGTTTTTT.

This clonotype came up many times. The V call is TRBV5-1, the J call TRBJ2-6, with 12 bases matching TRBD2. V shed 3 bases and J 0 bases; nucleotides not matched to a gene: 7. This CDR3 is built from 19 residues. Germline-derived CDR1 and CDR2 are SGHRS and YFSETQ. CDR3 nucleotide sequence: TGCGCCAGCAGCTCTAGGACTAGCGGGGTTGTCTCTGGGGCCAACGTCCTGACTTTC. This sequence encodes CASSSRTSGVVSGANVLTF.

This chain joins TRBV10-3 and TRBJ2-6, with 7 positions matching TRBD1. Germline V gene sequence: CDR1 ENHRY, CDR2 SYGVKD. CDR3 length equals 16 residues. The V and J ends lost 5 bases and 0 bases, in that order; junction bases with no gene match: 4. The CDR3 nucleotides are TGTGCCATCAGTTCGGGACAGAACTCTGGGGCCAACGTCCTGACTTTC. Residues: CAISSGQNSGANVLTF.

This clonotype was detected many times. V gene TRBV20-1 combines with J gene TRBJ2-7; TRBD2 agrees at 7 bases. Losses at the gene ends were 1 base for V and 3 bases for J; bases not matched to a gene: 3. The CDR3 totals 13 residues. Germline V lookup: CDR1 DFQATT, CDR2 SNEGSKA (reference sequence). The DNA of the CDR3 is TGCAGTGCTAGAGGGACTAGTATCTACGAGCAGTACTTC. Residues: CSARGTSIYEQYF.

This clonotype was detected ten times or more. In DNA, the CDR3 is TGTGCCAGCAGTCGGGGACAGACAAAGAACACTGAAGCTTTCTTT. Translating it yields CASSRGQTKNTEAFF. The chain couples TRBV6-1 to TRBJ1-1, with TRBD1 matching over 7 bases. The V and J ends lost 5 bases and 1 base, in that order; junction bases with no gene match: 7. The germline V gene encodes CDR1 MNHNS and CDR2 SASEGT. The CDR3 runs 15 residues.

The chain recombines TRBV29-1 with TRBJ1-4; D ambiguous. V dropped 5 bases and J dropped 4 bases, with 8 bases sitting between them. Germline CDR1 SQVTM, CDR2 ANQGSEA. The CDR3 is made up of 12 amino acids. The CDR3 nucleotides read TGCAGCGTTTCCGCCCTTAATGAAAAACTGTTTTTT. Protein sequence: CSVSALNEKLFF.

A remark on this clonotype: The junction shows a germline mismatch at one end, possibly a read error. The chain couples TRBV9 to TRBJ1-1; D is possibly TRBD1 (5 bases). The CDR3 consists of 15 residues. Germline V gives CDR1 SGDLS, CDR2 YYNGEE. CDR3 sequence: CASSVSSGGREGRIF. DNA for the CDR3: TGTGCCAGCAGCGTTTCCTCCGGCGGCAGGGAGGGGAGAATCTTT.

The chain employs TRBV20-1 and TRBJ1-6, with a tentative D call TRBD1 (5 bases). The germline V and J ends were trimmed by 3 bases and 8 bases, with 17 bases remaining between them. The germline gives CDR1 DFQATT, CDR2 SNEGSKA (reference sequence). CDR3 size: 15 residues. CDR3 residues: CSARGGGMQYSPLHF. In DNA form, the CDR3 reads TGCAGTGCTAGGGGGGGGGGTATGCAATATTCACCCCTCCACTTT.

This chain uses TRBV27 with TRBJ2-3; 14 bases line up with TRBD2. Looked up from germline, CDR1 is MNHEY and CDR2 is SMNVEV (reference sequence). After removal of 5 bases from V and 1 base from J, the junction contained 11 bases not matched to a gene. The CDR3 has 19 residues. DNA for the CDR3: TGTGCCAGCAGTAAACCCGGGACTAGCGGGAGAATCGGCACAGATACGCAGTATTTT. This sequence encodes CASSKPGTSGRIGTDTQYF.

This clonotype came up many times. The rearrangement joins TRBV12-3 or TRBV12-4 to TRBJ2-1; D tentatively fits TRBD1 or TRBD2 (5 bases each). V was shortened by 3 bases and J by 8 bases, with 17 bases between the two germline ends. The CDR3 length is 15 residues. The CDR3 loop is CASSLSGTARDEQFF. CDR3 sequence (DNA): TGTGCCAGCAGTTTGAGCGGAACCGCCAGGGATGAGCAGTTCTTC.

This clonotype was observed many times. Relative to the germline gene, one junction end is altered; a read error may explain this. The chain has TRBV2 and TRBJ2-2, with 7 bases matching TRBD1. The germline V gene has CDR1 SNHLY and CDR2 FYNNEI. The CDR3 totals 18 residues. DNA of the CDR3: TGTGCCAGCAGTGAACTAGCTAATGACAGGGCGCCTACCGCGGAGCTGTTTTTT. Protein: CASSELANDRAPTAELFF.

At least ten counts were recorded for this clonotype. The J gene is TRBJ2-2, the V gene TRBV4-2; D not resolved. Germline assignment: CDR1 LGHNA and CDR2 YNFKEQ. The CDR3 consists of 13 residues. Trimming cost V 3 bases and J 4 bases, with 6 bases left between them. The CDR3 DNA follows: TGTGCCAGCAGCCAGATGGTCACCGGGGAGCTGTTTTTT. Amino acid sequence: CASSQMVTGELFF.

The CDR3 nucleotides are TGCAGTGCTAGATGGGAGACCCAGTACTTC. Translating it yields CSARWETQYF. The V and J genes are TRBV20-1 and TRBJ2-5; no clear D gene. Germline V CDR1 and CDR2: DFQATT, SNEGSKA (reference sequence). The CDR3 has 10 amino acids. V lost 2 bases to trimming and J lost 5 bases, with 3 bases between them.

The chain combines TRBV20-1 with TRBJ2-5; 11 bases line up with TRBD2. The CDR3 has 17 residues. With 6 bases clipped from V and 5 bases from J, the junction kept 17 bases outside the gene matches. CDR1 is DFQATT, CDR2 SNEGSKA, per germline (reference sequence). The CDR3 DNA reads TGCAGTGCGCCCGGGACTAGCGGAGCCATCCTTAGTGAGACCCAGTACTTC. Translation: CSAPGTSGAILSETQYF.

This clonotype has just a few counts. The chain links TRBV6-5 to TRBJ2-1; unclear D gene. Deletions cut 2 bases from V and 9 bases from J, with 14 bases between. This CDR3 region has 14 residues. The germline gives CDR1 MNHEY, CDR2 SVGAGI. CDR3 nucleotide sequence: TGTGCCAGCAGTTACGATTTTAGGAGAAGTGAGCAGTTCTTC. This gives the protein CASSYDFRRSEQFF.

This clonotype was recorded many times. The J gene is TRBJ2-7, the V gene TRBV20-1; 12 bases align to TRBD2. Germline trimming cut 4 bases from V and 3 bases from J; bases unmatched to any gene: 4. Germline V CDR1 and CDR2: DFQATT, SNEGSKA (reference sequence). The CDR3 loop spans 14 amino acids. For the CDR3, the DNA is TGCAGTGCTAAAGGACTAGCGGGAATCTACGAGCAGTACTTC. Translated: CSAKGLAGIYEQYF.

V is TRBV11-2 and J is TRBJ2-3; the match to TRBD2 covers 7 bases. The CDR3 is 18 amino acids. CDR1 and CDR2 from the germline V gene are SGHAT and FQNNGV. V lost 4 bases to trimming and J lost 2 bases; unmatched junction nucleotides: 15. CDR3 region: CASSYPVMAGVFTDTQYF. The CDR3 nucleotides read TGTGCCAGCAGCTACCCGGTGATGGCGGGAGTTTTCACAGATACGCAGTATTTT.

This clonotype was recorded at least ten times. This chain joins TRBV12-3 or TRBV12-4 and TRBJ1-1; D not resolved. V lost 5 bases, J lost 0 bases, and 10 bases lay in between. This CDR3 is 14 amino acids long. The CDR3 region is CASSRVAMNTEAFF. CDR3 sequence (DNA): TGTGCCAGCAGTAGAGTAGCTATGAACACTGAAGCTTTCTTT.

This clonotype has a count of ten or more. The chain carries TRBV6-2 or TRBV6-3 and TRBJ2-7; no clear D gene. V lost 5 bases and J lost 0, with 5 bases in between. There are 12 residues in the CDR3. CDR1 is MNHEY, CDR2 SVGEGT, per germline. CDR3: CASSDNSYEQYV. In DNA, the CDR3 is TGTGCCAGCAGTGACAACTCCTACGAGCAGTACGTC.

In its sample, this clonotype was seen many times. The rearrangement uses TRBV27 and TRBJ1-2; 8 positions agree with TRBD1. CDR3 length equals 14 residues. V was pared by 2 bases and J by 6 bases, with 5 bases of the junction left unmatched. Germline V gene lookup returns CDR1 MNHEY and CDR2 SMNVEV (reference sequence). CDR3 region: CASSLRGQGDGYTF. For the CDR3, the DNA is TGTGCCAGCAGTTTACGCGGACAGGGCGATGGCTACACCTTC.

The V and J genes are TRBV5-5 and TRBJ2-7, with a tentative D call TRBD2 (6 bases). V lost 0 bases, J lost 2 bases, and 12 bases lay in between. CDR1 is SGHKS, CDR2 YYEKEE, per germline (reference sequence). The CDR3 has 15 residues. The CDR3 loop is CASSLVGSGTYEQYF. CDR3 coding DNA: TGTGCCAGCAGCTTGGTAGGTAGCGGTACCTACGAGCAGTACTTC.

The V call is TRBV10-3, the J call TRBJ2-7; either TRBD1 or TRBD2 may fit D (6 bases each). Trimming stripped 6 bases from V and 3 bases from J, with 18 bases between. The CDR3 consists of 15 residues. Germline CDR1 reads ENHRY; CDR2 reads SYGVKD. The CDR3 region has the DNA TGTGCCATCAGCCAAGGGGGTGGAGGGGACTACGAGCAGTACGTC. Protein product: CAISQGGGGDYEQYV.

This clonotype was observed many times. The chain has TRBV2 and TRBJ2-1; TRBD1 might be the D (6 bases). Trimming shortened V by 3 bases and J by 10 bases, and 16 bases separated the two germline ends. The CDR3 has 14 amino acids. Germline-derived CDR1 and CDR2 are SNHLY and FYNNEI. Here the CDR3 DNA reads TGTGCCAGCAGTGATTTGGTTAAAAGGGGGGAGCAGTTCTTC. It codes for CASSDLVKRGEQFF. Complete variable domain (other parts from reference TRBV2 and TRBJ2-1): EPEVTQTPSHQVTQMGQEVILRCVPISNHLYFYWYRQILGQKVEFLVSFYNNEISEKSEIFDDQFSVERPDGSNFTLKIRSTKLEDSAMYFCASSDLVKRGEQFFGPGTRLTVL.

This clonotype was counted ten times or more. V and J are TRBV5-1 and TRBJ1-1; perhaps TRBD1 as D (6 bases). The V gene lost 0 bases and the J gene lost 2 bases, with 14 bases spanning the gap. This CDR3 contains 16 residues. Germline V CDR1 and CDR2: SGHRS, YFSETQ. For the CDR3, the DNA is TGCGCCAGCAGCTTGGACGGCAGGGGTTTTAACACTGAAGCTTTCTTT. Translated, it gives CASSLDGRGFNTEAFF.